The 10 T cell receptor beta chains below were found in one sample sequenced in a study of early T cells in non-severe SARS-CoV-2 infection. One entry per CDR3 protein, called by TCRdb with MiXCR from the 5' RACE reads. The sample lists around 53,000 distinct CDR3 sequences, around 12% occurring once. The sample in question was whole blood, obtained at baseline. The receptors were gathered from an adult who was a healthcare worker with PCR-confirmed SARS-CoV-2 infection or an uninfected control (not recorded which).

The V and J genes are TRBV6-2 or TRBV6-3 and TRBJ1-2; the match to TRBD1 covers 12 bases. J was trimmed by 6 bases and V by 6 bases; bases with no gene match: 5. There are 14 residues in the CDR3. The V gene's germline CDR1 is MNHEY and CDR2 SVGEGT. The CDR3: CASSTGTGGHGYTF. The CDR3 region has the DNA TGTGCCAGCAGCACCGGGACAGGGGGCCATGGCTACACCTTC.

This clonotype was seen a handful of times. The chain links TRBV5-4 to TRBJ2-1; D gene ambiguous. The CDR3 spans 15 residues. V was pared by 0 bases and J by 5 bases, with 12 bases between. The V gene's germline CDR1 is SGHNT and CDR2 YYREEE (reference sequence). The CDR3 sequence: CASSLDSRNDNEQFF. In DNA form, the CDR3 reads TGTGCCAGCAGCTTGGATTCGCGAAACGACAATGAGCAGTTCTTC.

This clonotype was found many times. This chain uses TRBV27 with TRBJ2-7; D perhaps matches TRBD1 (7 bases). In germline, CDR1 is MNHEY, CDR2 SMNVEV (reference sequence). Trimming removed 5 bases at V and 3 bases at J, with 14 bases between. This CDR3 has 14 residues. CDR3 in DNA: TGTGCCAGCAGTCTCCGACAGGGAGGCTACGAGCAGTACTTC. It yields the protein CASSLRQGGYEQYF.

This clonotype was recorded a few times. This chain uses TRBV9 with TRBJ2-2, with 7 bases lining up with TRBD2. CDR3 size: 16 residues. Trimming cost V 0 bases and J 5 bases; bases outside gene matches: 7. Germline assignment: CDR1 SGDLS and CDR2 YYNGEE. The chain's CDR3 is CASSVGTAGRTGELFF. The CDR3 bases are TGTGCCAGCAGCGTAGGAACAGCGGGACGTACCGGGGAGCTGTTTTTT.

The rearrangement links TRBV7-2 to TRBJ2-7; TRBD2 aligns across 12 bases. The CDR3 spans 16 residues. Trimming took 4 bases from V and 4 from J; bases not matched to a gene: 8. CDR1 is SGHTA and CDR2 is FQGNSA in the germline V gene. The CDR3 loop is CASSYPLAGGLYEQYF. The CDR3 DNA is TGTGCCAGCAGCTACCCGCTAGCGGGAGGGTTGTACGAGCAGTACTTC.

V and J are TRBV28 and TRBJ2-1; 14 nucleotides agree with TRBD2. Germline values: CDR1 MDHEN, CDR2 SYDVKM. The CDR3 runs to 16 residues. The junction had 9 bases not matched to a gene; V was cut back by 6 bases and J by 8 bases. CDR3 in DNA: TGTGCCAGCAGCTCCGGACTAGCGGGAGGTTGGTATGAGCAGTTCTTC. Protein: CASSSGLAGGWYEQFF.

The chain carries TRBV7-9 and TRBJ2-7; D ambiguous. Germline CDR1 and CDR2: SEHNR and FQNEAQ (reference sequence). Between the trimmed V and J ends, which lost 7 bases and 2 bases, there was a span of 12 bases. This CDR3 is 13 amino acids long. The CDR3 is CASMVQETYEQYF. The CDR3 DNA is TGTGCCAGCATGGTCCAGGAGACCTACGAGCAGTACTTC.

This clonotype was seen more than once but under ten times. V gene TRBV6-1 combines with J gene TRBJ1-4; D is uncertain. Germline V gives CDR1 MNHNS, CDR2 SASEGT. This CDR3 is built from 15 residues. V was cut by 1 base and J by 8 bases, with 14 bases left in between. CDR3 sequence: CASSEESYVGEKLFF. DNA of the CDR3: TGTGCCAGCAGTGAAGAAAGCTACGTTGGGGAAAAACTGTTTTTT.

This clonotype was recorded many times. The chain employs TRBV5-1 and TRBJ2-2; 8 bases are a match to TRBD2. V shed 6 bases, J shed 0 bases, and the junction held 4 bases outside the gene matches. The CDR3 runs to 15 residues. The germline CDR1 and CDR2 sequences are SGHRS and YFSETQ. CDR3 protein: CASTTSDPNTGELFF. In nucleotides, the CDR3 is TGCGCCAGCACGACTAGCGACCCGAACACCGGGGAGCTGTTTTTT.

In its sample, this clonotype was seen many times. The V gene is TRBV16, the J gene TRBJ2-5; D is possibly TRBD2 (6 bases). Trimming left V 5 bases short and J 5 bases short, with 15 bases between. Germline CDR1 and CDR2: KGHSY and FQNENV. CDR3 length: 14 amino acids. The chain's CDR3 is CASSLGGSTETQYF. As DNA, the CDR3 is TGTGCCAGCAGCTTAGGAGGGAGTACGGAGACCCAGTACTTC.